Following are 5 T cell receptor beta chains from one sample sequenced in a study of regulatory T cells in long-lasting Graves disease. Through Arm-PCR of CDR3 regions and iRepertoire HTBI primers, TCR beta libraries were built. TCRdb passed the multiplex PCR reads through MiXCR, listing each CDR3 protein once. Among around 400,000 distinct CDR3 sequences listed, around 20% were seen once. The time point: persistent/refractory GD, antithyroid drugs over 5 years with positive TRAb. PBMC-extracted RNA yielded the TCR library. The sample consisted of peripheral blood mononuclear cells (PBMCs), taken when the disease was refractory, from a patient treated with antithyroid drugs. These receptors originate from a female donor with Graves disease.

The DNA for the CDR3 is TGTGCCAGCAGTCCCGGGCCAATTCTGAGGACCCAGTACTTC. This encodes CASSPGPILRTQYF. The genes are TRBV2 and TRBJ2-5; the D is unclear. CDR1 and CDR2 (germline): SNHLY, FYNNEI. Trimming took off 5 bases at V and 7 bases at J, with 17 bases between the two ends. The CDR3 covers 14 residues.

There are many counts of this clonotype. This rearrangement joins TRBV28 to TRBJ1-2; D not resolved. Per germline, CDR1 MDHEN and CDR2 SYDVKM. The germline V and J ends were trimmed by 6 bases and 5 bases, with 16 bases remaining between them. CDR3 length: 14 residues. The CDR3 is CASSGGPLGYGYTF. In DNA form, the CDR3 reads TGTGCCAGCAGCGGAGGGCCTCTAGGGTATGGCTACACCTTC.

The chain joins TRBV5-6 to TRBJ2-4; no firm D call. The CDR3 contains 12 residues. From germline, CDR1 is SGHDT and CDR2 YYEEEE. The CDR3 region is CDSGRNADIQYF. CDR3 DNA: TGTGACAGTGGACGCAACGCGGACATTCAGTACTTC.

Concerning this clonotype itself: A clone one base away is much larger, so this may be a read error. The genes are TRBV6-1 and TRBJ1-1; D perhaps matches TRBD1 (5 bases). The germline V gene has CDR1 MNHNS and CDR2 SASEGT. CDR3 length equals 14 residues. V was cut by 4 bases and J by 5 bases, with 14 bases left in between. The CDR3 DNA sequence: TGTGCCAGCAGTGTGGACCTGTGGGGGACTGAAGCTTTCTTT. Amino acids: CASSVDLWGTEAFF.

The chain's CDR3 is CASSYQQGSPLHF. Here the CDR3 DNA reads TGTGCCAGCAGTTACCAACAGGGGTCACCCCTCCACTTT. The chain recombines TRBV6-5 with TRBJ1-6, with 7 bases matching TRBD1. CDR3 length: 13 residues. The V and J ends lost 2 bases and 10 bases, in that order; junction bases with no gene match: 2. CDR1 MNHEY and CDR2 SVGAGI come from the germline V gene.